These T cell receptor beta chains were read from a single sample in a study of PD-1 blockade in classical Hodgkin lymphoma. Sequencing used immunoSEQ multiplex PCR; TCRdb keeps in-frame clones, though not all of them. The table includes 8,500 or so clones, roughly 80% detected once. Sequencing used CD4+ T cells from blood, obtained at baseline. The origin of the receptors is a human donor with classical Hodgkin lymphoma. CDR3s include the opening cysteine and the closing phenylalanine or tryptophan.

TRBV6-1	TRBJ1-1	CASSTGTGVDTEAFF
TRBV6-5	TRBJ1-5	CASSRDRNSNQPQHF
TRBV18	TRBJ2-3	CASSSSGSGTDTQYF
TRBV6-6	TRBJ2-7	CASSQAGGLGEQYF
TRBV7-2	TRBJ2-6	CASSLAGAIGANVLTF
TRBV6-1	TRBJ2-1	CASQPRLHPYNEQFF
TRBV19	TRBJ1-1	CASSIRAGTGEVNTEAFF
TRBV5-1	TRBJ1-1	CASSKDSGTEAFF
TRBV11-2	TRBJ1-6	CASSLQAASPLHF
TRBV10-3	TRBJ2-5	CAIGYAQETQYF
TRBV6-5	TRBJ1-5	CASRFAGANQPQHF
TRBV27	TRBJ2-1	CASSFRGISYNEQFF
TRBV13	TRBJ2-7	CASSPRRSAYEQYF
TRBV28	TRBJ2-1	CASSIRGQGPYNEQFF
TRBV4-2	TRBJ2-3	CASSRDPDSGSQGDTQYF
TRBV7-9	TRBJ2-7	CASSLRSGTQGSYEQYF
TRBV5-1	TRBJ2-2	CASSLRTSNTGELFF
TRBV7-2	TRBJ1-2	CASSLGTGYGYTF